This T cell receptor beta chain was observed in a study of shared clonotypes between healthy human individuals. Study in general: Each donor's CD4 naive and CD4 memory cells filled three plates apiece, CD8 naive two, and CD8 memory one. Study-level findings and limits: The generation probabilities recorded for non-shared clonotypes fell below those of clonotypes shared by all four donors.

To note about this clone: Its target is not known.

Germline lookup yields CDR1 SGHDT and CDR2 YYEEEE. The CDR3 totals 15 residues. The V and J ends lost 0 bases and 2 bases respectively, with 11 bases between them. Deep level was the assay's run setting. Clones were sequenced by immunoSEQ multiplex PCR, and TCRdb holds only the in-frame ones, with some missing. In the table there are 2 million to 2.5 million clones, around 92% of which are singletons. Those who donated, Caucasian adults without exception, all lived in Nashville, Tennessee. The gene calls are TRBV5-6 and TRBJ1-2, with D unresolved. The sample taken for sequencing was naive CD4+ T cells from PBMCs. The subset was: CD45RA+ positively selected. The receptor comes from a man younger than 35 in good health. Some clones in this sample may be carry-over from other donors' samples. This chain's CDR3 is CASSLAMVKNYGYTF. DNA for the CDR3: TGTGCCAGCAGCTTGGCCATGGTTAAAAACTATGGCTACACCTTC.